This T cell receptor (beta chain) was recovered during a study of brain T cells in children with intractable seizures. The study, taken as a whole, reports: HCMV serostatus was not known, and viral specificity came from CDR3 similarity only. Pre- and post-surgery blood differed in depth, so pre-surgery absences may be undersampling.

Note on this clone: What it recognizes is unknown. A read error may account for a junction end that differs from germline.

Germline CDR1 and CDR2: SSHAT and FNYEAQ (reference sequence). The CDR3 sequence is 14 residues long. Profiling relied on immunoSEQ multiplex PCR, and the TCRdb table lists in-frame clones only, not all of them. The sample yields a few hundred thousand clones, 93% seen once. Documented time point: blood from clinic visit 5 months post-surgery; TSC patient then seizure free. Only cases whose brain tissue showed the highest T cell transcript signatures were sequenced. Pre-surgery treatment included at least one anti-epileptic drug. This TCR was sampled from a boy less than two years old with tuberous sclerosis and intractable seizures. This chain uses TRBV7-7 with TRBJ2-3; possibly TRBD2 for D (5 bases). Material: peripheral blood, obtained roughly 5 months after surgery. The chain's CDR3 is CASSLTSFPDTQYF. CDR3 in DNA: TGTGCTAGCAGCTTAACTAGTTTTCCAGATACGCAGTATTTT.